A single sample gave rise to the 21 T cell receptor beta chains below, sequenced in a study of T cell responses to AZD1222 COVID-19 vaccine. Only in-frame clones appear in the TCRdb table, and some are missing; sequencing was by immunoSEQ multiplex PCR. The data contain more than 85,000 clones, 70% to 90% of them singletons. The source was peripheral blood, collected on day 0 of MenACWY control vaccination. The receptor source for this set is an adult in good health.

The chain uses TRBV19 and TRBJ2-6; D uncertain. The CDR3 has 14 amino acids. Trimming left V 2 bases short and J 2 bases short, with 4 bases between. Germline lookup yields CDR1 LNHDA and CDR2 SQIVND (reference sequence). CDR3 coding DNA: TGTGCCAGTAGTATATACCCTGGGGCCAACGTCCTGACTTTC. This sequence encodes CASSIYPGANVLTF.

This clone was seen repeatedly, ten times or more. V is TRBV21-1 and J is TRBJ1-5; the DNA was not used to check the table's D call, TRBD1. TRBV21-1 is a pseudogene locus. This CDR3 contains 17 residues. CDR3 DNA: TGTGCCAGCAGCAAGAGCGGACAGCCCTATAGCAATCAGCCCCAGCATTTT. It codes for CASSKSGQPYSNQPQHF.

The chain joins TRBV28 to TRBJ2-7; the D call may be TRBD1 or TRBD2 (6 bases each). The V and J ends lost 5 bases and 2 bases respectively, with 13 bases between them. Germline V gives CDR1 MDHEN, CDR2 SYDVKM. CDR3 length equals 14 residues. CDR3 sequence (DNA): TGTGCCAGCAGTGAGGGGGGCTATACCTACGAGCAGTACTTC. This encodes CASSEGGYTYEQYF. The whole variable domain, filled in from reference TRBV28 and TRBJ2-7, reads DVKVTQSSRYLVKRTGEKVFLECVQDMDHENMFWYRQDPGLGLRLIYFSYDVKMKEKGDIPEGYSVSREKKERFSLILESASTNQTSMYLCASSEGGYTYEQYFGPGTRLTVT.

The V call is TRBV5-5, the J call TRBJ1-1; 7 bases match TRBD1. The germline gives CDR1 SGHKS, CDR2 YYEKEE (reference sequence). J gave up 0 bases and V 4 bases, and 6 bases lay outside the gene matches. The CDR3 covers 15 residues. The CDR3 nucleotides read TGTGCCAGCAGCCCCTTCGACAGGGTGAACACTGAAGCTTTCTTT. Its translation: CASSPFDRVNTEAFF.

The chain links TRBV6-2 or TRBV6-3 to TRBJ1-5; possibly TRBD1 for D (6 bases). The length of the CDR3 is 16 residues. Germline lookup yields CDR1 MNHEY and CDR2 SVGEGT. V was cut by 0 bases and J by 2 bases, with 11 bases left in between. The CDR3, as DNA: TGTGCCAGCAGTTACTCAGGGGGGAAGGGCAATCAGCCCCAGCATTTT. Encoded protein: CASSYSGGKGNQPQHF.

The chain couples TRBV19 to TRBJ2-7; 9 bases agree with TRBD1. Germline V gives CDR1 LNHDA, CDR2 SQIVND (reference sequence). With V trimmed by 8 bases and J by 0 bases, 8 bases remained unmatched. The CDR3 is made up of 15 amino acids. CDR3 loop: CASHPGTGSSYEQYF. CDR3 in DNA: TGTGCCAGTCACCCCGGGACAGGGTCCTCCTACGAGCAGTACTTC.

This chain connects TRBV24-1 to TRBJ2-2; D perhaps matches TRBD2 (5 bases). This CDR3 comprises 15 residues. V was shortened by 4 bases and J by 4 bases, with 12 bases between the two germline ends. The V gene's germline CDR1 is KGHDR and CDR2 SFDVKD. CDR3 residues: CATSDLAGFTGELFF. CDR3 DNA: TGTGCCACCAGTGACCTCGCGGGCTTCACCGGGGAGCTGTTTTTT.

CDR3 nucleotide sequence: TGTGCCAGCAGTTTGTTCAGGGGAGGTCAGCCCCAGCATTTT. It codes for CASSLFRGGQPQHF. The genes are TRBV27 and TRBJ1-5; a possible D gene is TRBD1 (6 bases). CDR1 and CDR2 from the germline V gene are MNHEY and SMNVEV (reference sequence). The CDR3 spans 14 residues. V lost 3 bases to trimming and J lost 6 bases, with 12 bases between them.

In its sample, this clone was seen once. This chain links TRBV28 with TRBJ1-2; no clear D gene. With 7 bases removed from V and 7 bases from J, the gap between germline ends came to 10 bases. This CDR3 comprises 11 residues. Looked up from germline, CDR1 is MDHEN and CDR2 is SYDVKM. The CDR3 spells CASTLGGGYTF. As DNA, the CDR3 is TGTGCCAGCACCTTAGGTGGTGGCTACACCTTC.

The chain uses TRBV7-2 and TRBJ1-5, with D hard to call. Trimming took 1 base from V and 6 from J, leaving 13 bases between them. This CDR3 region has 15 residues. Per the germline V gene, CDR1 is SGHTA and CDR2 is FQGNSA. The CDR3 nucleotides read TGTGCCAGCAGCTTAGGGAACTCAGGAGCTCAGCCCCAGCATTTT. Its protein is CASSLGNSGAQPQHF.

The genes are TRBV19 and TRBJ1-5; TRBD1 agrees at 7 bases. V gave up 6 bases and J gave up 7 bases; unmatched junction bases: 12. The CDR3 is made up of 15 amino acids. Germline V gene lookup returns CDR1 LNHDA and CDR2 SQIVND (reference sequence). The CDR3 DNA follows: TGTGCCAGTAGCCTGACAGGGCTGGAATCACAGCCCCAGCATTTT. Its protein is CASSLTGLESQPQHF.

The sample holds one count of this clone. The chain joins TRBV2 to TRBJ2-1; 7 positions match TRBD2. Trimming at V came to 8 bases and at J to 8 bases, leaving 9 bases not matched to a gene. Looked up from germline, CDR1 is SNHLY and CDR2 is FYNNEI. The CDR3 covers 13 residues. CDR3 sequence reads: CASAGTTYDEQFF. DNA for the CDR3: TGTGCCAGCGCGGGGACTACTTACGATGAGCAGTTCTTC.

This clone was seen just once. CDR3 sequence reads: CASSVMGEMGELFF. The CDR3 nucleotides are TGTGCCAGCAGCGTAATGGGTGAAATGGGGGAGCTGTTTTTT. The J gene is TRBJ2-2, the V gene TRBV9, with D unresolved. The CDR3 loop spans 14 amino acids. Germline CDR1 and CDR2: SGDLS and YYNGEE. V was clipped by 1 base and J by 8 bases, with 12 bases between them.

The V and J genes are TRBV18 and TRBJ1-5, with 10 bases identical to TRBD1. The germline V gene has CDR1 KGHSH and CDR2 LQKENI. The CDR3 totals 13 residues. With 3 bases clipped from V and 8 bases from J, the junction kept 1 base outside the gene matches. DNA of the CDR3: TGTGCCAGCTCACCGGACAGGGGGGAGCCCCAGCATTTT. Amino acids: CASSPDRGEPQHF.

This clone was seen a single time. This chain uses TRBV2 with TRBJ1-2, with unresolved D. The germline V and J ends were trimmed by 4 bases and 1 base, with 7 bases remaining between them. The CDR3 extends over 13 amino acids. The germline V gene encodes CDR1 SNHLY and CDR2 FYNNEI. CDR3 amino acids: CASSVSDNYGYTF. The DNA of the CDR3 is TGTGCCAGCAGTGTGTCCGATAACTATGGCTACACCTTC.

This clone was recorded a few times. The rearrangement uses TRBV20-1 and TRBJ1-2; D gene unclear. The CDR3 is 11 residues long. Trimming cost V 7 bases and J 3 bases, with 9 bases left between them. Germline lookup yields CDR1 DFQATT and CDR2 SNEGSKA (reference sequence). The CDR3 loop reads CSVGTDYGYTF. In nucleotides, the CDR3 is TGCAGTGTTGGTACCGACTATGGCTACACCTTC.

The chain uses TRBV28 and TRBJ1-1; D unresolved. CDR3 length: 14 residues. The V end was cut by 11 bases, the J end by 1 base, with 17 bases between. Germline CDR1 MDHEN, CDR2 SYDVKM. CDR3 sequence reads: CAYSSQDRNTEAFF. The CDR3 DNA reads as TGTGCCTATTCGTCTCAGGATAGGAACACTGAAGCTTTCTTT.

CDR3 bases: TGCGCCAGCAGCCAAGACGTTGCGGGTGCCCGCTCCTACGAGCAGTACTTC. Translation gives CASSQDVAGARSYEQYF. The chain recombines TRBV4-3 with TRBJ2-7, with D perhaps matching TRBD2 (5 bases). Germline loops: CDR1 LGHNA, CDR2 YSLEER. V was trimmed by 0 bases and J by 0 bases, leaving 15 bases between them. This CDR3 has 17 amino acids.

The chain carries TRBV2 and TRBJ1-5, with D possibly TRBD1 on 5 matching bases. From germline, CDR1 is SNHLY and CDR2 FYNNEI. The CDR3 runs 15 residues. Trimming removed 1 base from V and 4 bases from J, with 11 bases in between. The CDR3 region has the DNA TGTGCCAGCAGTGAAGGAGGGGCCTGGAATCAGCCCCAGCATTTT. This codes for CASSEGGAWNQPQHF.

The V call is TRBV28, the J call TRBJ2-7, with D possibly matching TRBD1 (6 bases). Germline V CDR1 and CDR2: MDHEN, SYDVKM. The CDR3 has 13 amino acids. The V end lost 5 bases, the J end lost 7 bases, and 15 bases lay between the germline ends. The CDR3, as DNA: TGTGCCAGCAGTCGTCCGGACAGAAGAGAGCAGTACTTC. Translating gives CASSRPDRREQYF.

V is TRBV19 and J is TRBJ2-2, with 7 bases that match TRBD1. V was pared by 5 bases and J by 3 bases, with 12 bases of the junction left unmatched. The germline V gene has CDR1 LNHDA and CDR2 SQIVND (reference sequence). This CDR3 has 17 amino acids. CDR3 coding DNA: TGTGCCAGTAGTCCACCCGGACAGGCCTATTACACCGGGGAGCTGTTTTTT. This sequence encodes CASSPPGQAYYTGELFF.